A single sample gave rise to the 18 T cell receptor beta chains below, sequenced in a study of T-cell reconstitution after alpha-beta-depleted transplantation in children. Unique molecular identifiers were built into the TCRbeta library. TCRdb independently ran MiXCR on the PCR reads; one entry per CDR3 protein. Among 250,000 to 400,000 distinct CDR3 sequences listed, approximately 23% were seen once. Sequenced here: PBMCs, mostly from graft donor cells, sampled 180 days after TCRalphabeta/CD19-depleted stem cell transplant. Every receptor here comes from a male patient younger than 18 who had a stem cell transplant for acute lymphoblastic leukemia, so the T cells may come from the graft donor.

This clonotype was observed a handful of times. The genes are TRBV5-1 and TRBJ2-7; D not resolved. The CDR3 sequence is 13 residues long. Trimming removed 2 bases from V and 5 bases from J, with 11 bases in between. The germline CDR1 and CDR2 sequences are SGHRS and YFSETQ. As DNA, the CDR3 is TGCGCCAGCAGCTTAGTCAGCGTCCACGAGCAGTACTTC. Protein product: CASSLVSVHEQYF.

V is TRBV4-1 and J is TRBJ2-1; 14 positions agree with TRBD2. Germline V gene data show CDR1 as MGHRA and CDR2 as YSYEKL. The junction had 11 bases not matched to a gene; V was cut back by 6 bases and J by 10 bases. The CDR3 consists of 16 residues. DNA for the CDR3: TGCGCCAGCAGGCCTACCGGGACTAGCGGGAGTCGAGAGCAGTTCTTC. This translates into CASRPTGTSGSREQFF.

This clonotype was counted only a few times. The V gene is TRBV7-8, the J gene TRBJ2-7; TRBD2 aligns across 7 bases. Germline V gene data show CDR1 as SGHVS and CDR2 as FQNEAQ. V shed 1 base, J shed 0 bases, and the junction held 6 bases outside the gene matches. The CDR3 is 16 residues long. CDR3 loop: CASSLVSGIPSYEQYF. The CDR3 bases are TGTGCCAGCAGCTTAGTAAGCGGGATCCCCTCCTACGAGCAGTACTTC.

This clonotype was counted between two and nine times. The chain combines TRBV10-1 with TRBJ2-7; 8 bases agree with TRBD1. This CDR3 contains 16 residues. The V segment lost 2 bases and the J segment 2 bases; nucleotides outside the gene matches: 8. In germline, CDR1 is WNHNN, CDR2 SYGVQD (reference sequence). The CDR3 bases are TGCGCCAGCAGTGAGAGACAGGGGTTAAACACCTACGAGCAGTACTTC. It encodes CASSERQGLNTYEQYF.

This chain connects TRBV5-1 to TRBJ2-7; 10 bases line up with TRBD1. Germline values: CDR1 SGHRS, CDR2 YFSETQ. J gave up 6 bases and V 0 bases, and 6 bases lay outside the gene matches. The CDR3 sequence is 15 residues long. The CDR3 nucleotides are TGCGCCAGCAGCTTGGACGCCGGGACAGGGGCCGAGCAGTACTTC. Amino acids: CASSLDAGTGAEQYF. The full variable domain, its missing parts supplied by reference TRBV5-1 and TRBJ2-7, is KAGVTQTPRYLIKTRGQQVTLSCSPISGHRSVSWYQQTPGQGLQFLFEYFSETQRNKGNFPGRFSGRQFSNSRSEMNVSTLELGDSALYLCASSLDAGTGAEQYFGPGTRLTVT.

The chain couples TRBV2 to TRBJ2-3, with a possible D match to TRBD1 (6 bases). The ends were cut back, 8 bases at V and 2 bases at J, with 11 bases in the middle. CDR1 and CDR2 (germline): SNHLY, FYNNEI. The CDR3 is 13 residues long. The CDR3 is CASSTGITDTQYF. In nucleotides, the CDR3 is TGTGCCAGCTCAACAGGGATCACAGATACGCAGTATTTT.

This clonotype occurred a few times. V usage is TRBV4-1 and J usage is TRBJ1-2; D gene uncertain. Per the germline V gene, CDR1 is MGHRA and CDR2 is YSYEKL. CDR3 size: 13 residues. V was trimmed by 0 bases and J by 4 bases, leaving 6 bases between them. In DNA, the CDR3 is TGCGCCAGCAGCCAAGACGGCACCTATGGCTACACCTTC. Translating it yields CASSQDGTYGYTF.

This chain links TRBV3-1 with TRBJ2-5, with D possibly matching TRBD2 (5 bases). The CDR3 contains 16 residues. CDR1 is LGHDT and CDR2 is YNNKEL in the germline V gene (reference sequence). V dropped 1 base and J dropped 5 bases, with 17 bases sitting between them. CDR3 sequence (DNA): TGTGCCAGCAGCCAAGGAGGGTCAGGCCTTAGGGAGACCCAGTACTTC. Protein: CASSQGGSGLRETQYF.

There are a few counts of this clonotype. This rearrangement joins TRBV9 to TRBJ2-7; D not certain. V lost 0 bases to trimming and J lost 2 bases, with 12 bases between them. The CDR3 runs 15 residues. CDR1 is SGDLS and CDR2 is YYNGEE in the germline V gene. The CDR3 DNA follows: TGTGCCAGCAGCGTAGGACCCCCAACCACCTACGAGCAGTACTTC. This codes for CASSVGPPTTYEQYF.

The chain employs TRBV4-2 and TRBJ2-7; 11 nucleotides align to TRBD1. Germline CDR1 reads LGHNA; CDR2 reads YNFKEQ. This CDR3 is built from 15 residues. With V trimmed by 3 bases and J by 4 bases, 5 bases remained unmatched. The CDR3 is CASSHPGTGGYEQYF. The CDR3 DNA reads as TGTGCCAGCAGCCATCCCGGGACAGGGGGTTACGAGCAGTACTTC.

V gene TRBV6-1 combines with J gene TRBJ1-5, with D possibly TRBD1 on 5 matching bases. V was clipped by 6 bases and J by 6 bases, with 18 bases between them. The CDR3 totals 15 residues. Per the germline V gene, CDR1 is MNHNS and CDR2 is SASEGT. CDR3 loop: CASSRGPGAGQPQHF. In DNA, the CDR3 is TGTGCCAGCAGCCGCGGCCCCGGGGCTGGTCAGCCCCAGCATTTT.

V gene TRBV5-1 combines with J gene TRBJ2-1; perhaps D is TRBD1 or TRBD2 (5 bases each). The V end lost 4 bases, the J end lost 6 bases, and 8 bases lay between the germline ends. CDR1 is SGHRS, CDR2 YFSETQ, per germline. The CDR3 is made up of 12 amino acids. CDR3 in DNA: TGCGCCAGCAGCCCGGGACCCAATGAGCAGTTCTTC. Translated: CASSPGPNEQFF.

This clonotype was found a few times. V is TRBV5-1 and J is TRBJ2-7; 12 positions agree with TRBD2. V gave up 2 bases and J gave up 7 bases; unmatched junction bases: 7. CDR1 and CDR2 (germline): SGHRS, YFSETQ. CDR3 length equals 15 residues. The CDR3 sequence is CASSFRLAGEREQYF. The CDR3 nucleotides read TGCGCCAGCAGCTTCAGACTAGCGGGAGAGCGAGAGCAGTACTTC.

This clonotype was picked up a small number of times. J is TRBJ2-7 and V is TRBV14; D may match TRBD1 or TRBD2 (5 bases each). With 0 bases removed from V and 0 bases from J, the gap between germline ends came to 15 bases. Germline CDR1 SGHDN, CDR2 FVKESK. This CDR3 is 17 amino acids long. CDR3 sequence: CASSQETPGRTSYEQYF. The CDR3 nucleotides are TGTGCCAGCAGCCAAGAGACCCCGGGACGGACCTCCTACGAGCAGTACTTC.

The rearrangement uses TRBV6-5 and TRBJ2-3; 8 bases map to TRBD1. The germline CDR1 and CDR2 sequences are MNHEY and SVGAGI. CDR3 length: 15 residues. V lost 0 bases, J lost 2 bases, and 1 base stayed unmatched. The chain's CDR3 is CASSYSDRVTDTQYF. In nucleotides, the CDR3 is TGTGCCAGCAGTTACTCGGACAGGGTCACAGATACGCAGTATTTT.

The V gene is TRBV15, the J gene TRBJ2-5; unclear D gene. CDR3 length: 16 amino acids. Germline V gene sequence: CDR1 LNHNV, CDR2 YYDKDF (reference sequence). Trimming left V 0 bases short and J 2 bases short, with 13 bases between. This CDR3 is CATSRDQPGPQETQYF. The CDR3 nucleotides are TGTGCCACCAGCAGAGATCAGCCAGGACCTCAAGAGACCCAGTACTTC.

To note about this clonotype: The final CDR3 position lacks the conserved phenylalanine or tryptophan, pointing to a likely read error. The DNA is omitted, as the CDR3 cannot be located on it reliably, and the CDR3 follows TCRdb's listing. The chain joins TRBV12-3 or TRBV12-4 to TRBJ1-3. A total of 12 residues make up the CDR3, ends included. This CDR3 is CASSLPPGGAYY.

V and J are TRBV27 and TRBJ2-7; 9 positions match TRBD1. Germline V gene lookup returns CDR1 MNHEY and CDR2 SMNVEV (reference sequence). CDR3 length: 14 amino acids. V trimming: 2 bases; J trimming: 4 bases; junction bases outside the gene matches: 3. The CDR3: CASSLVGQGYEQYF. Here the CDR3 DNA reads TGTGCCAGCAGTTTAGTTGGACAGGGGTACGAGCAGTACTTC.